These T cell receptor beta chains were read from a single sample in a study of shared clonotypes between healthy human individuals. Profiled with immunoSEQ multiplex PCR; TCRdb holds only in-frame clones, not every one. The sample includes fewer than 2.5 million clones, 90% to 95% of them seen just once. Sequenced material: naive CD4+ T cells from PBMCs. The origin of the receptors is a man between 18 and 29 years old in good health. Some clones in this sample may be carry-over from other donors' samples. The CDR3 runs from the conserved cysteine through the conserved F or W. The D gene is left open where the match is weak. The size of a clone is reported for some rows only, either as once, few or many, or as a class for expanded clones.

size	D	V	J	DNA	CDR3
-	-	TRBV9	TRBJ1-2	TGTGCCAGCAGCGACCCGCTACAGGGATTCTATGGCTACACCTTC	CASSDPLQGFYGYTF
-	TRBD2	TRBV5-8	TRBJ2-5	TGTGCCAGCAGCTTGGCCACGTTCCCGGGACTAGAGAGGACCCAGTACTTC	CASSLATFPGLERTQYF
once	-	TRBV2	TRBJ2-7	TGTGCCAGCAGTGAAGAAACAGGATCGGTAAGCGAGCAGTACTTC	CASSEETGSVSEQYF
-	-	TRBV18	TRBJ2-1	TGTGCCAGCTCACCACTTGCGACTCTCTACAATGAGCAGTTCTTC	CASSPLATLYNEQFF
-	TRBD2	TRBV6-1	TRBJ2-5	TGTGCCAGCAGTGCACGGACTAGCGGGAGGGGTGAGACCCAGTACTTC	CASSARTSGRGETQYF
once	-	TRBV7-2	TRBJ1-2	TGTGCCAGCAGCTTCACTTCCGAGGGTAGGGGCTACACCTTC	CASSFTSEGRGYTF
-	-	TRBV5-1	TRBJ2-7	TGCGCCAGCAGCTTGGCCGCAGGGAACTACGAGCAGTACTTC	CASSLAAGNYEQYF
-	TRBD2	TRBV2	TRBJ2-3	TGTGCCAGCAGCGAACGAGGACTAGCGGGGGCAGATACGCAGTATTTT	CASSERGLAGADTQYF
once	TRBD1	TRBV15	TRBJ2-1	TGTGCCACCAGCAGAGGTCCGGGACAGGGGGCTTACAATGAGCAGTTCTTC	CATSRGPGQGAYNEQFF
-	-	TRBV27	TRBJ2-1	TGTGCCAGCAGTTCCAAACCCTTAGGAATCTACAATGAGCAGTTCTTC	CASSSKPLGIYNEQFF
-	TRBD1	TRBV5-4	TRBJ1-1	TGTGCCAGCAGCTTTATCCGGGACAGGGCGATTAACACTGAAGCTTTCTTT	CASSFIRDRAINTEAFF
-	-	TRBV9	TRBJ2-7	TGTGCCAGCAGCGCGACCTCCGGGACCAGTTCCTACGAGCAGTACTTC	CASSATSGTSSYEQYF
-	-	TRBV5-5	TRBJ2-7	TGTGCCAGCAGCCTATATTACGAGCAGTACTTC	CASSLYYEQYF
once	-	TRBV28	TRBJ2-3	TGTGCCAGCAGCTATTCATGGGGTACGCAGTATTTT	CASSYSWGTQYF
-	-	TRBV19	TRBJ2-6	TGTGCCAGTAGTACGGTCTCTGGGGCCAACGTCCTGACTTTC	CASSTVSGANVLTF
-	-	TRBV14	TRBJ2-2	TGTGCCAGCAGCCTCTATCGAGCTACCGGGGAGCTGTTTTTT	CASSLYRATGELFF
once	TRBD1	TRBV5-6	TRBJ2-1	TGTGCCAGCAGCTTAAGGACAGGGTTCTACAATGAGCAGTTCTTC	CASSLRTGFYNEQFF
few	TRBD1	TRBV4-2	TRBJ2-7	TGTGCCAGCAGCCAAGCGCGGGACAGGCAGCAGTACTTC	CASSQARDRQQYF
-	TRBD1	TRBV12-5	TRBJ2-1	TGTGCTAGTGGTTTGGTAACGGGACAGATCGGAAATGAGCAGTTCTTC	CASGLVTGQIGNEQFF
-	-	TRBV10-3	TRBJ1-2	TGTGCCATCAGTGAAGACAATTCGGCCTATGGCTACACCTTC	CAISEDNSAYGYTF
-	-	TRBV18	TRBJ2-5	TGTGCCAGCTCGACCACTACCGGGCTCCAAGAGACCCAGTACTTC	CASSTTTGLQETQYF
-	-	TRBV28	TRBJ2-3	TGTGCCAGCAGTTTATATGGGGGTACGCAGTATTTT	CASSLYGGTQYF
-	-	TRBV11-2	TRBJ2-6	TGTGCCAGCAGCTTAGCGGCGACGGGCTCATCTGGGGCCAACGTCCTGACTTTC	CASSLAATGSSGANVLTF
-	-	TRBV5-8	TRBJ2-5	TGTGCCAGCAGCCGAGGGGTCGGTGTAACAGACCAAGAGACCCAGTACTTC	CASSRGVGVTDQETQYF
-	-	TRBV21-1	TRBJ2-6	TGTGCCAGCAGTATGGCGGCAGCCGGATTCTTGTATCCGTTTCCTGGGGCCAACGTCCTGACTTTC	CASSMAAAGFLYPFPGANVLTF
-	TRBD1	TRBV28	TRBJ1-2	TGTGCCAGCAGTCCGGTAGGGGGCGGCTACACCTTC	CASSPVGGGYTF
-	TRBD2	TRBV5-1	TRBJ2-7	TGCGCCAGCAGCAAGGCTAGCGGGAGTTTCAACGAGCAGTACTTC	CASSKASGSFNEQYF
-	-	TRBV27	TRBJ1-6	TGTGCCAGCAGCCTTAACCCGCCGGCCTATAATTCACCCCTCCACTTT	CASSLNPPAYNSPLHF
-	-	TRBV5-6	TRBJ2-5	TGTGCCAGCAGCTTGGCCGGGGCCCGAGAGACCCAGTACTTC	CASSLAGARETQYF
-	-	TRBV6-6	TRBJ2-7	TGTGCCCCCAAACTAGAGACAGCCGATTACCACGAGCAGTACTTC	CAPKLETADYHEQYF
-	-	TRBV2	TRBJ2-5	TGTGCCAGCAGTCTACTAGCTAGGGAGACCCAGTACTTC	CASSLLARETQYF
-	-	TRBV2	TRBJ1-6	TGTGCCAGCAGGAAGGAGAGCTCCTATAATTCACCCCTCCACTTT	CASRKESSYNSPLHF
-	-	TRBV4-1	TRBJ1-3	TGCGCCAGCAGCCAAGTCAGCGTCGGGTCTGGAAACACCATATATTTT	CASSQVSVGSGNTIYF
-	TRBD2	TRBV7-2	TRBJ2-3	TGTGCCAGCAGCTTAGCACTAGCGGGAGGCACAGATACGCAGTATTTT	CASSLALAGGTDTQYF
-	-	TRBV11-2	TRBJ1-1	TGTGCCAGCAGCTTAGAGGCGGACCGTCCCCCTTCCGAAGCTTTCTTT	CASSLEADRPPSEAFF
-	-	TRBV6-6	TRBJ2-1	TGTGCCAGCAGTTACAGGGGGAATGAGCAGTTCTTC	CASSYRGNEQFF
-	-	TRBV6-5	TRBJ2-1	TGTGCCAGCAGTTACGAACCTAGCCATGAGCAGTTCTTC	CASSYEPSHEQFF
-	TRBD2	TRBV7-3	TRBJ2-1	TGTGCCAGCAGGGGACTAGCGGGAGAGCAGTTCTTC	CASRGLAGEQFF
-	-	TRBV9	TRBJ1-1	TGTGCCAGCACCCTCCTGGAGAGGGGCAACACTGAAGCTTTCTTT	CASTLLERGNTEAFF
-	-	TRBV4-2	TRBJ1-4	TGTGCCAGCAGCCAAGATCCAAGATGGACAGACACCACAACTAATGAAAAACTGTTTTTT	CASSQDPRWTDTTTNEKLFF
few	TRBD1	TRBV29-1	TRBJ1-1	TGCAGCGTAGCGGGACAGGGGGTTGGTGAAGCTTTCTTT	CSVAGQGVGEAFF